Shown below are 22 T cell receptor beta chains from a single sample sequenced in a study of blood T cells in healthy people across ages. The use of a sample-barcoded 5' primer and a J-beta primer mix characterized a second PCR of about 7 to 12 cycles. Each CDR3 protein is one row after TCRdb ran MiXCR on the 5' RACE reads. The table includes under 2 million distinct CDR3 sequences, around 36% detected once. Sequenced material: blood. These receptors were collected from a woman aged 25 to 39 in good health.

The V call is TRBV5-1, the J call TRBJ1-2, with a possible D match to TRBD1 (6 bases). The CDR3 runs to 15 residues. V lost 4 bases and J lost 5, with 18 bases in between. Germline CDR1 and CDR2: SGHRS and YFSETQ. Here the CDR3 reads CASSPAGGGGYGYTF. As DNA, the CDR3 is TGCGCCAGCAGCCCGGCCGGGGGCGGGGGATATGGCTACACCTTC.

The CDR3 bases are TGTGCCAGCAGCCAAGATTTGAACGACTATGGCTACACCTTC. The encoded protein is CASSQDLNDYGYTF. The chain has TRBV3-1 and TRBJ1-2; D unresolved. This CDR3 contains 14 residues. Trimming removed 0 bases from V and 3 bases from J, with 8 bases in between. CDR1 and CDR2 from the germline V gene are LGHDT and YNNKEL (reference sequence).

DNA of the CDR3: TGCAGTGCTAGATCGGAGGCTAACTATGGCTACACCTTC. Translated: CSARSEANYGYTF. This sequence joins TRBV20-1 and TRBJ1-2; no firm D call. From germline, CDR1 is DFQATT and CDR2 SNEGSKA (reference sequence). The CDR3 covers 13 residues. Trimming left V 2 bases short and J 0 bases short, with 7 bases between.

A few counts support this clonotype. Compared with germline, one end of the junction differs, possibly owing to a read error. This chain joins TRBV12-3 or TRBV12-4 and TRBJ2-5; TRBD1 might be the D (5 bases). The CDR3 spans 15 residues. CDR3 in DNA: TGTGCCAGCAGTTTAGATTCAGGGATCCAAGAGGCCCAGTACTTC. It translates to CASSLDSGIQEAQYF.

This clonotype was recorded once. The rearrangement joins TRBV7-9 to TRBJ2-1; D may be TRBD1 or TRBD2 (5 bases each). The CDR3 consists of 16 residues. The germline V and J ends were trimmed by 1 base and 6 bases, with 16 bases remaining between them. CDR1 SEHNR and CDR2 FQNEAQ come from the germline V gene (reference sequence). CDR3 DNA sequence: TGTGCCAGCAGCTTAGTTTCTAGTGGGACGGGCAATGAGCAGTTCTTC. It codes for CASSLVSSGTGNEQFF.

This chain joins TRBV20-1 and TRBJ2-1; tentatively, D is TRBD1 or TRBD2 (5 bases each). Between the trimmed V and J ends, which lost 0 bases and 2 bases, there was a span of 17 bases. The germline gives CDR1 DFQATT, CDR2 SNEGSKA (reference sequence). CDR3 size: 17 residues. Here the CDR3 DNA reads TGCAGTGCTAGAGATCCAGACTTGGGGGTAACCTACAATGAGCAGTTCTTC. This gives the protein CSARDPDLGVTYNEQFF.

This clonotype has more than one count but fewer than ten. The rearrangement joins TRBV13 to TRBJ2-1; 10 nucleotides agree with TRBD2. Germline-derived CDR1 and CDR2 are PRHDT and FYEKMQ (reference sequence). This CDR3 has 15 amino acids. The V segment lost 4 bases and the J segment 6 bases; nucleotides outside the gene matches: 6. CDR3 region: CASSSGTSDLNEQFF. In DNA form, the CDR3 reads TGTGCCAGCAGCTCCGGGACTAGCGACCTCAATGAGCAGTTCTTC.

The V call is TRBV18, the J call TRBJ1-1, with D uncertain. V gave up 3 bases and J gave up 1 base, with 6 bases separating them. Germline V gene sequence: CDR1 KGHSH, CDR2 LQKENI. CDR3 length: 13 residues. CDR3 bases: TGTGCCAGCTCACCCGAACAGAACACTGAAGCTTTCTTT. Translation: CASSPEQNTEAFF.

V is TRBV6-5 and J is TRBJ2-7; TRBD1 is a possible D gene (6 bases). The CDR3 has 14 residues. The V end lost 6 bases, the J end lost 6 bases, and 18 bases lay between the germline ends. The germline V gene has CDR1 MNHEY and CDR2 SVGAGI. The CDR3 loop is CASSPNRQVAEQYF. In nucleotides, the CDR3 is TGTGCCAGCAGCCCCAACCGACAGGTGGCCGAGCAGTACTTC.

This clonotype was counted between two and nine times. The genes are TRBV29-1 and TRBJ1-1; TRBD1 might be the D (6 bases). Between the trimmed V and J ends, which lost 3 bases and 5 bases, there was a span of 16 bases. There are 14 residues in the CDR3. Germline CDR1 reads SQVTM; CDR2 reads ANQGSEA. The chain's CDR3 is CSVEVRGADTEAFF. CDR3 coding DNA: TGCAGCGTTGAGGTCCGGGGGGCAGATACTGAAGCTTTCTTT.

On this clonotype: One end of the junction does not line up with germline, which may come from a read error. This chain uses TRBV4-2 with TRBJ1-2; a weak D match, TRBD1 (5 bases). Germline loops: CDR1 LGHNA, CDR2 YNFKEQ. The CDR3 is 17 amino acids. In DNA, the CDR3 is TGTGCCAGCAACCAAGATCTCCAGGGCGCAGGGTATTCTGGCTACACCTTC. It is translated as CASNQDLQGAGYSGYTF.

The table lists this clonotype with a few counts. This chain uses TRBV20-1 with TRBJ2-1; D call uncertain. Looked up from germline, CDR1 is DFQATT and CDR2 is SNEGSKA (reference sequence). Trimming removed 3 bases from V and 7 bases from J, with 19 bases in between. This CDR3 comprises 15 residues. The CDR3 DNA reads as TGCAGTGCTAGGCCCCCAGCGATCGTGGGAAATGAGCAGTTCTTC. Translated, it gives CSARPPAIVGNEQFF.

The sample holds many counts of this clonotype. This chain connects TRBV11-1 to TRBJ2-7; D gene ambiguous. Germline CDR1 and CDR2: SGHAT and FQDESV (reference sequence). The CDR3 is made up of 12 amino acids. V was pared by 3 bases and J by 5 bases, with 8 bases between. CDR3 sequence: CASSLLRDEQYF. The CDR3 DNA reads as TGTGCCAGCAGCTTGCTTAGGGACGAGCAGTACTTC.

The CDR3 DNA is TGTGCCAGTAGTACGATGACAGGGGCGTCTCACGAGCAGTACTTC. Translation gives CASSTMTGASHEQYF. This sequence joins TRBV19 and TRBJ2-5; 8 positions agree with TRBD1. The better agreement between TRBJ2-7 and the DNA end casts doubt on the J call. Germline V gene data show CDR1 as LNHDA and CDR2 as SQIVND (reference sequence). CDR3 length: 15 residues.

This clonotype appeared a few times. CDR3 nucleotides: TGTGCCAGCAGGTTGTGGACAGGGGGTGAGAACACCGGGGAGCTGTTTTTT. Its protein is CASRLWTGGENTGELFF. The V and J genes are TRBV27 and TRBJ2-2; 10 bases agree with TRBD1. V was pared by 6 bases and J by 1 base, with 8 bases of the junction left unmatched. Germline V gene data show CDR1 as MNHEY and CDR2 as SMNVEV (reference sequence). The CDR3 consists of 17 residues.

This chain uses TRBV4-1 with TRBJ2-5, with no clear D. Germline V CDR1 and CDR2: MGHRA, YSYEKL. V lost 4 bases and J 4 bases, leaving 13 bases between the germline ends. This CDR3 contains 14 residues. The CDR3 spells CASSPLGLGETQYF. The CDR3 bases are TGCGCCAGCAGCCCCCTGGGCCTAGGAGAGACCCAGTACTTC.

Only a few counts were recorded for this clonotype. The V and J genes are TRBV9 and TRBJ2-3; no clear D gene. Germline loops: CDR1 SGDLS, CDR2 YYNGEE. This CDR3 region has 12 residues. The ends were cut back, 1 base at V and 8 bases at J, with 8 bases in the middle. CDR3 protein: CASSVPRSTQYF. The CDR3 bases are TGTGCCAGCAGCGTACCCAGGAGTACGCAGTATTTT.

V and J are TRBV7-9 and TRBJ2-3, with 8 bases lining up with TRBD2. From germline, CDR1 is SEHNR and CDR2 FQNEAQ (reference sequence). The CDR3 length is 17 residues. After removal of 1 base from V and 2 bases from J, the junction contained 8 bases not matched to a gene. The CDR3 nucleotides read TGTGCCAGCAGCTTAGGACGGGCTAGCGGGCACACAGATACGCAGTATTTT. It is translated as CASSLGRASGHTDTQYF.

This clonotype was detected only a few times. The chain couples TRBV4-1 to TRBJ2-1; D remains unclear. CDR1 and CDR2 (germline): MGHRA, YSYEKL. Trimming removed 4 bases from V and 10 bases from J, with 11 bases in between. The CDR3 sequence is 12 residues long. The CDR3 region is CASSPGNWEQFF. CDR3 nucleotide sequence: TGCGCCAGCAGCCCTGGAAATTGGGAGCAGTTCTTC.

As concerns this clonotype: With a much larger clone just one base away, this may be a read error. The chain combines TRBV27 with TRBJ1-1, with 8 bases aligning to TRBD1. Germline loops: CDR1 MNHEY, CDR2 SMNVEV (reference sequence). This CDR3 region has 13 residues. The CDR3 nucleotides are TGTACCAGCAGCCTACAGGGGGACACTGAAGCTTTCTTT. Translation: CTSSLQGDTEAFF.

The V and J genes are TRBV4-1 and TRBJ2-7, with D possibly matching TRBD2 (5 bases). Trimming pared 1 base from V and 3 bases from J, leaving 7 bases between. The CDR3 is made up of 13 amino acids. Germline V gives CDR1 MGHRA, CDR2 YSYEKL. DNA for the CDR3: TGCGCCAGCAGCCAAGGAGGGTGCTACGAGCAGTACTTC. Its translation: CASSQGGCYEQYF.

V usage is TRBV18 and J usage is TRBJ1-1; D is possibly TRBD1 (5 bases). The CDR3 spans 17 residues. V lost 0 bases to trimming and J lost 4 bases, with 18 bases between them. Germline assignment: CDR1 KGHSH and CDR2 LQKENI. The CDR3 DNA reads as TGTGCCAGCTCACCACCGCGGCAGGGCCTAAAGAGCACTGAAGCTTTCTTT. Its protein is CASSPPRQGLKSTEAFF.